This T cell receptor beta chain was obtained from a study of blood T cells in healthy people across ages. Through a sample-barcoded 5' primer and a J-beta primer mix, a second PCR was run for about 7 to 12 cycles. A tag from a template-switch adaptor with 12 random nucleotides marked each cDNA molecule. Every sample gave at least 3 million paired-end reads containing CDR3. A single record per CDR3 protein comes from TCRdb applying MiXCR to the 5' RACE reads. This table holds hundreds of thousands of distinct CDR3 sequences, nearly 60% found once. The CDR3 is made up of 15 amino acids. Germline V lookup: CDR1 LGHDT, CDR2 YNNKEL (reference sequence). Trimming removed 3 bases from V and 3 bases from J, with 12 bases in between. The individuals who served as donors were healthy Caucasians living in Russia, aged roughly 6 to 95.

The sample taken for sequencing was blood. The chain carries TRBV3-1 and TRBJ2-1; D unclear. This TCR came from a man younger than 45 in good health. CDR3 bases: TGTGCCAGCAGCCACGCGACCCCTGTCTACAATGAGCAGTTCTTC. This encodes CASSHATPVYNEQFF.